The 19 T cell receptor beta chains listed next were all sequenced from one sample in a study of T-cell reconstitution after alpha-beta-depleted transplantation in children. TCRbeta library preparation incorporated unique molecular identifiers. TCRdb processed the PCR reads anew with MiXCR; each CDR3 protein has one entry. The table records about 90,000 distinct CDR3 sequences, roughly 8.8% of them present only once. Specimen: PBMCs from the stem cell graft donor, collected from the stem cell graft. The receptors derive from a human donor who donated a stem cell graft to a child with congenital amegakaryocytic thrombocytopenia.

This clonotype was seen repeatedly, ten times or more. The V and J genes are TRBV25-1 and TRBJ1-1; possible D gene TRBD1, 5 bases. Per germline, CDR1 MGHDK and CDR2 SYGVNS. This CDR3 has 14 amino acids. V lost 2 bases, J lost 1 base, and 8 bases lay in between. This chain's CDR3 is CASSERGSNTEAFF. The CDR3 nucleotides are TGTGCCAGCAGTGAAAGGGGCTCGAACACTGAAGCTTTCTTT.

This clonotype showed up many times. This chain links TRBV4-2 with TRBJ2-3; TRBD2 might be the D (6 bases). The length of the CDR3 is 14 residues. The V and J ends lost 7 bases and 1 base respectively, with 12 bases between them. In germline, CDR1 is LGHNA, CDR2 YNFKEQ. CDR3 DNA: TGTGCCAGCACCGTCGGGGGAGGCACAGATACGCAGTATTTT. Translating gives CASTVGGGTDTQYF.

This clonotype came up many times. This CDR3 reads CASSLLGAGGPNEQFF. The CDR3 DNA sequence: TGTGCCAGCAGCCTCCTAGGAGCGGGAGGGCCCAATGAGCAGTTCTTC. The chain recombines TRBV7-2 with TRBJ2-1; TRBD2 matches at 10 bases. Trimming at V came to 5 bases and at J to 6 bases, leaving 10 bases not matched to a gene. The CDR3 has 16 amino acids. Germline CDR1 reads SGHTA; CDR2 reads FQGNSA.

The chain couples TRBV10-3 to TRBJ1-3; tentative D call: TRBD1 (6 bases). Looked up from germline, CDR1 is ENHRY and CDR2 is SYGVKD. The CDR3 covers 19 residues. V dropped 1 base and J dropped 0 bases, with 19 bases sitting between them. CDR3 amino acids: CAISEFVGTPSASGNTIYF. CDR3 DNA sequence: TGTGCCATCAGTGAGTTCGTTGGGACACCTTCAGCCTCTGGAAACACCATATATTTT.

This clonotype was seen at least ten times. The CDR3 protein is CASSPGTSPYNEQFF. CDR3 sequence (DNA): TGTGCCAGCAGCCCTGGGACTAGTCCTTACAATGAGCAGTTCTTC. The V and J genes are TRBV9 and TRBJ2-1; 8 bases match TRBD2. CDR3 length equals 15 residues. Germline trimming cut 4 bases from V and 4 bases from J; bases unmatched to any gene: 7. Germline-derived CDR1 and CDR2 are SGDLS and YYNGEE. The complete variable domain, with remaining parts taken from reference TRBV9 and TRBJ2-1, reads DSGVTQTPKHLITATGQRVTLRCSPRSGDLSVYWYQQSLDQGLQFLIQYYNGEERAKGNILERFSAQQFPDLHSELNLSSLELGDSALYFCASSPGTSPYNEQFFGPGTRLTVL.

This clonotype was seen repeatedly, ten times or more. The CDR3 loop reads CASSPTGHEQYF. The CDR3 nucleotides read TGCGCCAGCAGCCCGACAGGGCACGAGCAGTACTTC. This chain uses TRBV5-1 with TRBJ2-7, with 7 bases that match TRBD1. Germline V gene sequence: CDR1 SGHRS, CDR2 YFSETQ. Trimming took 4 bases from V and 5 from J; bases not matched to a gene: 3. The CDR3 covers 12 residues.

This clonotype was observed at least ten times. This chain joins TRBV14 and TRBJ2-3; D perhaps matches TRBD1 (6 bases). V lost 1 base and J 0 bases, leaving 11 bases between the germline ends. The germline V gene has CDR1 SGHDN and CDR2 FVKESK. The CDR3 length is 16 residues. CDR3 nucleotides: TGTGCCAGCAGCCAAGCTGGGGGCGTTAGCACAGATACGCAGTATTTT. It is translated as CASSQAGGVSTDTQYF.

This clonotype was picked up many times. This chain joins TRBV6-5 and TRBJ1-2; D uncertain. Trimming cost V 2 bases and J 4 bases, with 8 bases left between them. Germline CDR1 and CDR2: MNHEY and SVGAGI. The CDR3 totals 13 residues. The CDR3 spells CASSYREAYGYTF. The CDR3 nucleotides are TGTGCCAGCAGTTACAGGGAAGCCTATGGCTACACCTTC.

Details on this clonotype: A much larger clone lies a single base off, so this may be a read error. This chain joins TRBV7-3 and TRBJ1-2; TRBD1 agrees at 9 bases. Germline V CDR1 and CDR2: SGHTA, FQGTGA. The CDR3 totals 15 residues. CDR3 protein: CASSPTGTGRYGDTF. The DNA for the CDR3 is TGTGCCAGCAGCCCCACCGGGACAGGGCGGTATGGCGACACCTTC.

There are many counts of this clonotype. The chain couples TRBV5-1 to TRBJ1-3, with D perhaps TRBD1 (5 bases). CDR1 is SGHRS, CDR2 YFSETQ, per germline. The length of the CDR3 is 16 residues. V was pared by 2 bases and J by 0 bases, with 12 bases between. CDR3 sequence: CASSLEGSYSGNTIYF. DNA of the CDR3: TGCGCCAGCAGCTTAGAGGGGTCGTACTCTGGAAACACCATATATTTT.

This clonotype was recorded at least ten times. J is TRBJ1-4 and V is TRBV20-1; D unclear. Germline V CDR1 and CDR2: DFQATT, SNEGSKA (reference sequence). CDR3 length: 10 amino acids. Trimming took off 6 bases at V and 5 bases at J, with 4 bases between the two ends. CDR3 region: CSARNEKLFF. The CDR3 nucleotides read TGCAGTGCCAGGAATGAAAAACTGTTTTTT.

This clonotype was counted many times. This sequence joins TRBV15 and TRBJ2-3; 10 bases map to TRBD2. The CDR3 runs to 16 residues. Germline trimming cut 3 bases from V and 2 bases from J; bases unmatched to any gene: 5. Germline CDR1 is LNHNV and CDR2 is YYDKDF (reference sequence). The DNA for the CDR3 is TGTGCCACCAGCAGTCCCCTAGCGGGGGACACAGATACGCAGTATTTT. Residues: CATSSPLAGDTDTQYF.

In this sample, this clonotype turned up many times. The genes are TRBV18 and TRBJ1-1; D not resolved. Trimming removed 2 bases from V and 1 base from J, with 5 bases in between. The CDR3 totals 13 residues. Germline V gene lookup returns CDR1 KGHSH and CDR2 LQKENI. In DNA form, the CDR3 reads TGTGCCAGCTCACCAACAACGAACACTGAAGCTTTCTTT. Translating gives CASSPTTNTEAFF.

This clonotype was seen repeatedly, ten times or more. The chain carries TRBV20-1 and TRBJ1-1, with no clear D. Germline CDR1 DFQATT, CDR2 SNEGSKA (reference sequence). The CDR3 extends over 13 amino acids. Trimming took off 6 bases at V and 0 bases at J, with 11 bases between the two ends. CDR3: CSAHGSMNTEAFF. CDR3 sequence (DNA): TGCAGTGCCCACGGGAGCATGAACACTGAAGCTTTCTTT.

This clonotype was counted ten times or more. The chain couples TRBV20-1 to TRBJ2-1; 8 positions agree with TRBD2. J lost 10 bases, V lost 1 base, and 12 bases had no gene match. The CDR3 covers 15 residues. Germline assignment: CDR1 DFQATT and CDR2 SNEGSKA (reference sequence). This CDR3 reads CSARGNAGGFWEQFF. The CDR3 nucleotides are TGCAGTGCTAGAGGAAATGCGGGGGGTTTTTGGGAGCAGTTCTTC.

This clonotype was counted many times. This chain connects TRBV7-9 to TRBJ2-5, with 14 bases that match TRBD2. V shed 3 bases, J shed 3 bases, and the junction held 0 bases outside the gene matches. The length of the CDR3 is 15 residues. Germline CDR1 reads SEHNR; CDR2 reads FQNEAQ (reference sequence). In nucleotides, the CDR3 is TGTGCCAGCAGCTTGGGACTAGCGGGGGAAGAGACCCAGTACTTC. This translates into CASSLGLAGEETQYF.

This clonotype was seen at least ten times. The chain carries TRBV28 and TRBJ2-7; D not certain. Germline CDR1 reads MDHEN; CDR2 reads SYDVKM. V gave up 6 bases and J gave up 4 bases, with 16 bases separating them. The CDR3 runs to 14 residues. The CDR3 DNA follows: TGTGCCAGCAGCGTGAAAGTGTCGCCGTACGAGCAGTACTTC. Translation gives CASSVKVSPYEQYF.

This chain connects TRBV4-2 to TRBJ1-5; D is uncertain. This CDR3 is 14 amino acids long. The germline CDR1 and CDR2 sequences are LGHNA and YNFKEQ. Trimming removed 4 bases at V and 6 bases at J, with 13 bases between. This chain's CDR3 is CASSPSLRCQPQHF. CDR3 DNA: TGTGCCAGCAGCCCTTCGCTCCGCTGTCAGCCCCAGCATTTT.

This clonotype showed up many times. The rearrangement uses TRBV20-1 and TRBJ1-4; 10 bases agree with TRBD1. V was pared by 6 bases and J by 8 bases, with 9 bases of the junction left unmatched. Germline CDR1 and CDR2: DFQATT and SNEGSKA (reference sequence). The CDR3 contains 14 residues. The CDR3 loop is CSAATGTGEEKLFF. In DNA, the CDR3 is TGCAGTGCCGCGACCGGGACAGGGGAAGAAAAACTGTTTTTT.